Described below is a single T cell receptor (beta chain) sequence and its context. This clonotype is categorized as medium-sized (0.01 to 0.1%). Its binding antigen is unknown. No clone much larger than this one lies a single base away; base qualities are absent. The entry originates in a study of spatial heterogeneity in lung cancer (dated by TCRdb to the late 2010s). Context from the whole study: Beta-chain transcripts were consistently detected in greater numbers than alpha-chain transcripts, which likely reflects a higher abundance of beta-chain transcripts. A strong correlation was found between TCR transcript counts in tumor regions and a T cell transcriptional module score from matched bulk RNA-seq. In the raw uncorrected reads, each unique combination of TCR and UMI appeared more than ten times on average. In non-small cell lung cancer, the study made a quantitative comparison of TCR alpha and beta repertoires among multiple tumor regions, matched nontumor lung and blood. Nonsynonymous mutation counts, determined by whole-exome sequencing of tumor tissue, were related to TCR repertoire features. Both alpha and beta chains were TCR-sequenced in approximately 220 tumor regions, under 85 matched nontumor lung samples and roughly 50 PBMC samples obtained at surgery. General study outcomes and caveats: TCR-seq coverage of tumor T cells was estimated at only roughly 7.7% for alpha chains and about 14% for beta chains. The count of ubiquitous expanded TCRs correlated with the count of ubiquitous nonsynonymous mutations, and the count of regional expanded TCRs correlated with the count of regional nonsynonymous mutations. Additional single-cell paired TCR alpha and beta sequencing was considered necessary to confirm, at a functional level, the hypothesis that regional TCRs recognize regional mutations. A correlation was observed between the number of expanded intratumoral alpha and beta TCRs and the tumor nonsynonymous mutation count.

The junction shows trimming of 3 bases on V and 8 bases on J, and the gene matches do not reach 2 bases of it. Measured from the cysteine to the phenylalanine, the CDR3 is 13 residues long. This entry keeps only the CDR3 DNA: 39 bases, framed from base 1. Sequences SGHTA (CDR1) and FQGNSA (CDR2) are obtained from the germline V gene. The library was made by 5' RACE. Sequencing instrument: NextSeq 500. To allow correction of PCR and sequencing errors, the TCR library protocol tagged every TCR cDNA molecule with a unique molecular identifier. The published analysis was carried out like this. TCR identification, UMI-based error correction and CDR3 extraction were all carried out with Decombinator tools. TCRs above a frequency of 2 per 1,000, corresponding to the top 1% of the tumor frequency distribution, were defined as expanded. Expanded tumor TCRs statistically deemed absent (corrected P<0.05) from at least one tumor region were classed as regional, and all other expanded tumor TCRs were classed as ubiquitous. Each repertoire was subsampled 100 times to 5,000 TCRs, after which Renyi diversity was computed with the R vegan package. To build CDR3 similarity networks, amino acid triplet string-kernel similarity was used, and CDR3s were connected when their pairwise similarity was above 0.82. TCRdb trimmed public reads at Q25 via fastp, called clones via MiXCR and kept in-frame beta chains. Every distinct CDR3 protein forms one entry, paired with its most common genes and DNA. In this record, the V and J calls reflect TCRdb's handling and not the investigators' own analysis. The sample table lists roughly 3,800 distinct CDR3 sequences, approximately 5% of them with a count of one. The ten largest make up 25% to 35% of the sample.

Read against the paper, the sample's time point label means: sample taken at primary tumor resection. Donors were about 70 patients with early-stage, untreated non-small cell lung cancer from the lung TRACERx cohort. For TCR sequencing, whole RNA was extracted from tumor and nontumor lung tissue, or from cryopreserved PBMC samples, and no cell sorting was done. Only patients for whom sufficient RNA was available from at least two tumor regions were selected for TCR sequencing. Tumor and adjacent nontumor lung specimens were reviewed by a lung pathologist before selection. This specimen was lung tumor tissue, taken at surgery. This sequence originates from a female donor with early-stage non-small cell lung cancer. The sequence joins TRBV7-2 to TRBJ2-1, with 9 middle bases fitting TRBD2. The CDR3 amino acid sequence is: CASSFSGGDEQFF. The base sequence is TGTGCCAGCAGCTTTAGCGGGGGTGATGAGCAGTTCTTC.